Below are 26 T cell receptor beta chains sequenced from a single sample in a study of blood T cell repertoires in COVID-19. TCRdb keeps only in-frame clones here, not all; method: immunoSEQ multiplex PCR. The sample yields 300,000 to 400,000 clones, approximately 88% seen once. Sequenced: PBMCs or T cells enriched from blood (not recorded which). Receptor source: a man aged 25-40 years who had recovered from COVID-19.

The chain joins TRBV3-1 (or the pseudogene TRBV3-2) to TRBJ1-5, with D possibly being TRBD1 (6 bases). The germline CDR1 and CDR2 sequences are LGHDT and YNNKEL (reference sequence). There are 13 residues in the CDR3. V lost 0 bases and J 9 bases, leaving 9 bases between the germline ends. The CDR3 DNA follows: TGTGCCAGCAGCCAAGAGCGGGGGCCGCCCCAGCATTTT. Protein: CASSQERGPPQHF.

This clone was detected once. The V call is TRBV6-1, the J call TRBJ2-7; 8 bases line up with TRBD1. The germline CDR1 and CDR2 sequences are MNHNS and SASEGT. V shed 0 bases and J 6 bases; nucleotides not matched to a gene: 10. The CDR3 totals 16 residues. The CDR3 bases are TGTGCCAGCAGTGAAGCGGACAGGGAAATCCGTGGCGAGCAGTACTTC. Protein sequence: CASSEADREIRGEQYF.

The rearrangement joins TRBV19 to TRBJ1-4, with 10 bases lining up with TRBD1. The length of the CDR3 is 14 residues. CDR1 is LNHDA, CDR2 SQIVND, per germline (reference sequence). Trimming cost V 8 bases and J 4 bases; bases outside gene matches: 4. CDR3 nucleotides: TGTGCCAGTCGGACAGGGGGGTATAATGAAAAACTGTTTTTT. Its translation: CASRTGGYNEKLFF. Using reference TRBV19 and TRBJ1-4 for the parts outside the CDR3, the full variable domain is DGGITQSPKYLFRKEGQNVTLSCEQNLNHDAMYWYRQDPGQGLRLIYYSQIVNDFQKGDIAEGYSVSREKKESFPLTVTSAQKNPTAFYLCASRTGGYNEKLFFGSGTQLSVL.

This chain joins TRBV4-2 and TRBJ1-6; unclear D gene. CDR1 is LGHNA and CDR2 is YNFKEQ in the germline V gene. The CDR3 loop spans 16 amino acids. Trimming left V 0 bases short and J 5 bases short, with 11 bases between. The CDR3 protein is CASSQDAQVDNSPLHF. DNA for the CDR3: TGTGCCAGCAGCCAAGATGCCCAGGTTGATAATTCACCCCTCCACTTT.

The chain uses TRBV19 and TRBJ1-3, with 7 positions matching TRBD1. CDR3 length equals 15 residues. V lost 7 bases to trimming and J lost 4 bases; unmatched junction nucleotides: 10. Germline V gene data show CDR1 as LNHDA and CDR2 as SQIVND (reference sequence). DNA of the CDR3: TGTGCCAGTACCACGCCGGGGGACAGAGGAAACACCATATATTTT. Amino acid sequence: CASTTPGDRGNTIYF.

The CDR3 loop reads CASSYGDRGPYEQYF. CDR3 nucleotide sequence: TGTGCCAGCAGTTACGGGGACAGGGGCCCCTACGAGCAGTACTTC. This chain links TRBV6-2 or TRBV6-3 with TRBJ2-7; 10 bases match TRBD1. The CDR3 sequence is 15 residues long. V dropped 2 bases and J dropped 2; count of bases not matched to a gene: 3. Germline CDR1 is MNHEY and CDR2 is SVGEGT.

The CDR3: CASSESASGVETQYF. CDR3 DNA: TGTGCCAGCAGTGAATCCGCTAGCGGGGTAGAGACCCAGTACTTC. The chain employs TRBV25-1 and TRBJ2-5, with 9 bases aligning to TRBD2. Germline-derived CDR1 and CDR2 are MGHDK and SYGVNS. CDR3 length equals 15 residues. V was pared by 1 base and J by 4 bases, with 4 bases of the junction left unmatched.

The chain combines TRBV10-3 with TRBJ1-1; 7 bases line up with TRBD1. This CDR3 spans 14 amino acids. Per germline, CDR1 ENHRY and CDR2 SYGVKD. The trim removed 10 bases at V and 0 bases at J, leaving 8 bases unmatched. CDR3 sequence: CATKQGSMNTEAFF. For the CDR3, the DNA is TGTGCCACGAAACAGGGGTCCATGAACACTGAAGCTTTCTTT.

At least ten counts were recorded for this clone. The rearrangement joins TRBV15 to TRBJ1-6, with TRBD1 identical over 11 bases. The CDR3 consists of 15 residues. J gave up 7 bases and V 5 bases, and 4 bases lay outside the gene matches. In germline, CDR1 is LNHNV, CDR2 YYDKDF (reference sequence). The DNA for the CDR3 is TGTGCCACCAGCGGCCGGGACAGGGGGAATTCACCCCTCCACTTT. Amino acids: CATSGRDRGNSPLHF. The full variable domain, in which reference TRBV15 and TRBJ1-6 provide the parts outside the CDR3, is DAMVIQNPRYQVTQFGKPVTLSCSQTLNHNVMYWYQQKSSQAPKLLFHYYDKDFNNEADTPDNFQSRRPNTSFCFLDIRSPGLGDTAMYLCATSGRDRGNSPLHFGNGTRLTVT.

The chain links TRBV19 to TRBJ1-5, with unresolved D. Trimming took off 5 bases at V and 3 bases at J, with 14 bases between the two ends. The CDR3 totals 15 residues. Germline V gene sequence: CDR1 LNHDA, CDR2 SQIVND (reference sequence). The CDR3 sequence: CASSPRRHINQPQHF. The CDR3 nucleotides read TGTGCCAGTAGTCCCCGCCGACACATCAATCAGCCCCAGCATTTT.

The count of this clone is one. The genes are TRBV29-1 and TRBJ2-3; 9 bases align to TRBD2. Germline trimming cut 4 bases from V and 1 base from J; bases unmatched to any gene: 6. Germline V lookup: CDR1 SQVTM, CDR2 ANQGSEA. The CDR3 is made up of 15 amino acids. The CDR3 is CSVGGLAGRTDTQYF. In nucleotides, the CDR3 is TGCAGCGTTGGGGGGCTAGCGGGGCGCACAGATACGCAGTATTTT.

The V gene is TRBV12-5, the J gene TRBJ2-3, with D hard to call. V shed 7 bases and J shed 3 bases, with 8 bases lying between them. Germline lookup yields CDR1 LGHNT and CDR2 FRNRAP. The CDR3 length is 12 residues. CDR3 sequence: CASAIVTDTQYF. CDR3 nucleotide sequence: TGTGCTAGTGCGATAGTTACAGATACGCAGTATTTT.

This rearrangement joins TRBV7-9 to TRBJ2-7, with D maybe TRBD2 (5 bases). The CDR3 contains 15 residues. The V end lost 1 base, the J end lost 2 bases, and 12 bases lay between the germline ends. CDR1 and CDR2 (germline): SEHNR, FQNEAQ (reference sequence). The CDR3 sequence: CASSLGYGGPYEQYF. The CDR3 DNA is TGTGCCAGCAGCTTAGGGTATGGAGGACCCTACGAGCAGTACTTC.

In regard to this clone: Other DNA sequences from this sample encode an identical CDR3 as well. V and J are TRBV18 and TRBJ2-3, with a possible D match to TRBD1 (6 bases). CDR3 length equals 15 residues. In germline, CDR1 is KGHSH, CDR2 LQKENI. The V and J ends lost 0 bases and 3 bases respectively, with 10 bases between them. CDR3 loop: CASSPPTRGTDTQYF. As DNA, the CDR3 is TGTGCCAGCTCACCACCGACCAGGGGTACAGATACGCAGTATTTT.

The chain is built from TRBV24-1 and TRBJ2-5; 9 bases line up with TRBD1. Germline V CDR1 and CDR2: KGHDR, SFDVKD. With V trimmed by 3 bases and J by 4 bases, 5 bases remained unmatched. CDR3 length equals 15 residues. CDR3 sequence: CATSDRDRVAETQYF. The CDR3 DNA reads TGTGCCACCAGTGATCGGGACAGGGTGGCAGAGACCCAGTACTTC.

The chain joins TRBV6-6 to TRBJ2-7; D is possibly TRBD2 (5 bases). Germline V gene lookup returns CDR1 MNHNY and CDR2 SVGAGI (reference sequence). This CDR3 spans 14 amino acids. The V end was cut by 6 bases, the J end by 7 bases, with 19 bases between. Here the CDR3 reads CASSWRTHPGEQYF. In DNA form, the CDR3 reads TGTGCCAGCAGCTGGAGGACTCATCCCGGGGAGCAGTACTTC.

The rearrangement links TRBV28 to TRBJ1-2, with TRBD1 identical over 9 bases. This CDR3 has 15 amino acids. The J segment lost 2 bases and the V segment lost 2 bases, leaving 3 bases of the junction unmatched. The germline V gene encodes CDR1 MDHEN and CDR2 SYDVKM. The chain's CDR3 is CASSLGGQGNYGYTF. In DNA form, the CDR3 reads TGTGCCAGCAGTTTAGGGGGACAGGGAAACTATGGCTACACCTTC.

The V call is TRBV7-9, the J call TRBJ2-5; 7 nucleotides align to TRBD2. The CDR3 contains 14 residues. Germline V gene data show CDR1 as SEHNR and CDR2 as FQNEAQ (reference sequence). The ends lost 3 bases at V and 5 bases at J; junction bases unmatched: 6. The DNA for the CDR3 is TGTGCCAGCAGCTTGGCCGGGGGGTGGGAGACCCAGTACTTC. It yields the protein CASSLAGGWETQYF.

The chain links TRBV10-3 to TRBJ2-7, with D possibly being TRBD1 (6 bases). Germline V gene data show CDR1 as ENHRY and CDR2 as SYGVKD. The CDR3 runs 14 residues. The V end was cut by 4 bases, the J end by 2 bases, with 12 bases between. CDR3 protein: CAISGGGGTYEQYF. The CDR3 region has the DNA TGTGCCATCAGTGGAGGTGGGGGCACCTACGAGCAGTACTTC.

The chain recombines TRBV6-5 with TRBJ1-1; 9 bases agree with TRBD1. Germline V gene data show CDR1 as MNHEY and CDR2 as SVGAGI. CDR3 size: 14 residues. With V trimmed by 5 bases and J by 5 bases, 6 bases remained unmatched. CDR3 nucleotide sequence: TGTGCCAGCAGTACAGGGGGCGGATTGACTGAAGCTTTCTTT. Protein product: CASSTGGGLTEAFF.

As concerns this clone: It may be a read error: a sequence one base away is much more abundant. This chain joins TRBV7-9 and TRBJ2-2; 11 positions match TRBD1. CDR1 and CDR2 (germline): SEHNR, FQNEAQ (reference sequence). The CDR3 covers 16 residues. V lost 5 bases to trimming and J lost 2 bases; unmatched junction nucleotides: 4. This CDR3 is CASSPGQGANTGELFF. The CDR3 DNA follows: TGTGCCAGCAGCCCCGGACAGGGGGCCAACACCGGGGAGCTGTTTTTT.

The chain links TRBV18 to TRBJ1-2; perhaps TRBD1 as D (6 bases). The germline gives CDR1 KGHSH, CDR2 LQKENI. The CDR3 loop spans 14 amino acids. Trimming removed 3 bases at V and 2 bases at J, with 10 bases between. As DNA, the CDR3 is TGTGCCAGCTCACCGGGACATCTAAACTATGGCTACACCTTC. As protein: CASSPGHLNYGYTF.

The rearrangement joins TRBV10-3 to TRBJ2-7, with 11 bases aligning to TRBD2. This CDR3 is built from 18 residues. Germline lookup yields CDR1 ENHRY and CDR2 SYGVKD. Trimming removed 4 bases from V and 4 bases from J; junction bases left unmatched: 15. In nucleotides, the CDR3 is TGTGCCATCAGTGCCTTCTCTAGCGGGGGGCTTGGTGTTTACGAGCAGTACTTC. Its protein is CAISAFSSGGLGVYEQYF.

The V and J genes are TRBV19 and TRBJ1-3; D unclear. Germline V CDR1 and CDR2: LNHDA, SQIVND (reference sequence). Trimming cost V 6 bases and J 0 bases, with 9 bases left between them. The CDR3 runs 14 residues. The CDR3: CASRRPSSGNTIYF. The CDR3 bases are TGTGCCAGTAGGCGTCCTAGCTCTGGAAACACCATATATTTT.

The chain couples TRBV6-6 to TRBJ1-1, with TRBD1 matching 7 bases. CDR1 MNHNY and CDR2 SVGAGI come from the germline V gene (reference sequence). This CDR3 contains 12 residues. The ends lost 5 bases at V and 12 bases at J; junction bases unmatched: 9. The CDR3 protein is CASSPPGQKTFF. The CDR3 DNA is TGTGCCAGCAGTCCACCGGGACAGAAGACTTTCTTT.

This clone was observed a single time. The chain carries TRBV7-2 and TRBJ2-3; 8 bases line up with TRBD1. Germline values: CDR1 SGHTA, CDR2 FQGNSA. The V gene end was trimmed by 5 bases and the J gene end by 6 bases; junction bases not matched to a gene: 4. The CDR3 covers 13 residues. This chain's CDR3 is CASSRQGWDTQYF. The CDR3 DNA reads TGTGCCAGCAGCCGACAGGGGTGGGATACGCAGTATTTT.